A single sample gave rise to the 6 T cell receptor beta chains below, sequenced in a study of T cell repertoires in cytomegalovirus infection. TCRdb processed the reads anew with MiXCR; each CDR3 protein has one entry. The repertoire holds roughly 80,000 distinct CDR3 sequences, with 20% to 30% as singletons. Their antigens remain unidentified. This specimen was CD8+ T cells from cultured PBMCs, taken from culture after CMV antigen stimulation. The receptors originated from a human donor in good health (CMV status not recorded). Some clones in this sample may be carry-over from other donors' samples.

The chain uses TRBV6-5 and TRBJ2-3, with 9 bases identical to TRBD2. Germline CDR1 MNHEY, CDR2 SVGAGI. Trimming cost V 2 bases and J 6 bases; bases outside gene matches: 9. This CDR3 is built from 16 residues. The CDR3 nucleotides are TGTGCCAGCAGTTACCTACCTAGCGGGGCAGGGGATACGCAGTATTTT. This translates into CASSYLPSGAGDTQYF.

V and J are TRBV9 and TRBJ2-1; D gene uncertain. Between the trimmed V and J ends, which lost 4 bases and 3 bases, there was a span of 11 bases. Germline V gene sequence: CDR1 SGDLS, CDR2 YYNGEE. This CDR3 has 14 amino acids. The CDR3 coding sequence is TGTGCCAGCAGCCGGATCGGAGACTACAATGAGCAGTTCTTC. Encoded protein: CASSRIGDYNEQFF. Based on the CDR3 plus reference TRBV9 and TRBJ2-1, the full variable domain is DSGVTQTPKHLITATGQRVTLRCSPRSGDLSVYWYQQSLDQGLQFLIQYYNGEERAKGNILERFSAQQFPDLHSELNLSSLELGDSALYFCASSRIGDYNEQFFGPGTRLTVL.

This clonotype occurred many times. The V call is TRBV7-2, the J call TRBJ2-1, with D perhaps TRBD2 (5 bases). CDR1 and CDR2 from the germline V gene are SGHTA and FQGNSA. The CDR3 totals 15 residues. Trimming pared 5 bases from V and 1 base from J, leaving 12 bases between. The CDR3 sequence: CASSRRGASYNEQFF. The CDR3, as DNA: TGTGCCAGCAGCCGCCGGGGAGCATCCTACAATGAGCAGTTCTTC.

This clonotype was counted many times. This chain connects TRBV7-8 to TRBJ2-1; TRBD2 agrees at 11 bases. CDR3 length: 15 residues. CDR1 and CDR2 (germline): SGHVS, FQNEAQ. V lost 1 base, J lost 8 bases, and 4 bases stayed unmatched. The DNA for the CDR3 is TGTGCCAGCAGCTTAGGAGTACTAGCGGGAGATGAGCAGTTCTTC. Translating gives CASSLGVLAGDEQFF.

This clonotype was seen only a few times. The rearrangement links TRBV5-4 to TRBJ2-3; 9 bases map to TRBD1. The V segment lost 3 bases and the J segment 5 bases; nucleotides outside the gene matches: 7. The CDR3 extends over 15 amino acids. CDR1 and CDR2 (germline): SGHNT, YYREEE (reference sequence). The CDR3 DNA reads TGTGCCAGCAGCTCAAGGACAGGGGTGGGAGATACGCAGTATTTT. Encoded protein: CASSSRTGVGDTQYF.

V is TRBV9 and J is TRBJ2-3; 7 bases are shared with TRBD2. V shed 0 bases and J 8 bases; nucleotides not matched to a gene: 12. Germline lookup yields CDR1 SGDLS and CDR2 YYNGEE. The CDR3 extends over 16 amino acids. The CDR3 DNA is TGTGCCAGCAGCGTAGTCCCAGCGGGATTAACTAGTACGCAGTATTTT. This translates into CASSVVPAGLTSTQYF.